These T cell receptor beta chains were read from a single sample in a study of blood T cell repertoires in COVID-19. Method: immunoSEQ multiplex PCR; TCRdb's copy keeps in-frame clones and lacks some. The data hold about 54,000 clones, with roughly 85% observed a single time. Sequences were obtained from peripheral blood. Receptor source: a human donor in a cohort sampled during active COVID-19. Each CDR3 is given with its conserved first and last residue. D genes are given only for firm matches.

d_call	v_call	j_call	cdr3_aa
.	TRBV30	TRBJ1-6	CAWSSGEYNSPLHF
TRBD2	TRBV5-4	TRBJ2-1	CASSGRTSGNEQFF
.	TRBV7-3	TRBJ2-1	CASSPEVGVGGSSYNEQFF
TRBD1	TRBV2	TRBJ2-1	CASSVGQGTGNEQFF
TRBD1	TRBV27	TRBJ2-5	CASSPQGAEETQYF
TRBD2	TRBV9	TRBJ2-4	CASSVEASPTRASGIPKKNIQYF
.	TRBV2	TRBJ2-7	CASSEQGRAFYEQYF
.	TRBV7-9	TRBJ2-5	CASSLDREQETQYF
.	TRBV4-3	TRBJ1-1	CASSPQTGLGSYTEAFF
.	TRBV7-2	TRBJ2-2	CASSIFGGQGGTGELFF
TRBD2	TRBV9	TRBJ2-1	CASSATSGRASEQFF
TRBD2	TRBV7-3	TRBJ2-5	CASSSGLAETQYF
.	TRBV28	TRBJ2-1	CASKSRSGDTYNEQFF
.	TRBV10-3	TRBJ2-7	CAISAANEQYF
.	TRBV7-2	TRBJ1-2	CASSLELGQGGYTF
.	TRBV15	TRBJ1-5	CATSRDPQGGQPQHF
.	TRBV20-1	TRBJ2-3	CSASRTVPADTQYF
TRBD2	TRBV5-1	TRBJ2-3	CASSSWTSSVSGTDTQYF
.	TRBV20-1	TRBJ2-5	CSPGVGETQYF
TRBD1	TRBV2	TRBJ2-5	CASSGRQGWQETQYF
.	TRBV7-2	TRBJ1-2	CASSLSGGANYGYTF
.	TRBV5-6	TRBJ1-1	CASTPGEGDTEAFF
TRBD1	TRBV9	TRBJ2-4	CASSPRQGALVKNIQYF
TRBD2	TRBV6-2/TRBV6-3	TRBJ2-3	CASSYTGLDSPDTQYF
TRBD2	TRBV7-2	TRBJ2-1	CASSLDSGRLNEQFF
TRBD2	TRBV15	TRBJ2-7	CATSRDIGELAGEQYF
.	TRBV10-3	TRBJ2-7	CAISDEISSYEQYF
TRBD2	TRBV4-1	TRBJ2-1	CASSQDRAGALESYNEQFF
.	TRBV7-9	TRBJ2-3	CASSLTGSTDTQYF
TRBD1	TRBV9	TRBJ1-6	CASSPGTGMGFYNSPLHF
.	TRBV19	TRBJ1-2	CASTQRYGSNYGYTF
.	TRBV6-1	TRBJ1-2	CASSDRNYGYTF
TRBD1	TRBV7-2	TRBJ1-2	CASSLGTGGGGYTF
.	TRBV5-6	TRBJ1-1	CASSYRPAGNTEAFF
.	TRBV7-6	TRBJ2-5	CASSLGGGPVQTQYF
.	TRBV5-5	TRBJ2-1	CASSQKLNEQFF
TRBD1	TRBV2	TRBJ1-3	CASSGDRGFSGNTIYF
TRBD2	TRBV5-1	TRBJ2-5	CASSYGRDEETQYF
.	TRBV19	TRBJ1-2	CASSTPGTQNYGYTF
.	TRBV3-1/TRBV3-2	TRBJ2-7	CASSPTAGRSYEQYF
TRBD1	TRBV5-1	TRBJ2-7	CASSLAIGTGGGEQYF
.	TRBV3-1/TRBV3-2	TRBJ2-2	CASSQAPAGNTGELFF
TRBD1	TRBV9	TRBJ2-7	CASSVGDRGAYEQYF
.	TRBV30	TRBJ1-1	CAWIVYQPGLMNTEAFF
.	TRBV7-3	TRBJ1-1	CASSQTRDTEAFF